This TCR beta chain was captured in a study of blood T cell repertoires in COVID-19. The CDR3 length is 17 residues. Trimming pared 1 base from V and 0 bases from J, leaving 13 bases between. CDR1 is SGHVS and CDR2 is FQNEAQ in the germline V gene. Clones were sequenced by immunoSEQ multiplex PCR, and TCRdb holds only the in-frame ones, with some missing. The table includes about 150,000 clones, 84% detected once. The rearrangement joins TRBV7-8 to TRBJ1-3; D not resolved. The clonotype originates from a man aged 50-60 years who had recovered from COVID-19. Sequenced material: PBMCs or T cells enriched from blood (not recorded which). CDR3 DNA sequence: TGTGCCAGCAGCTTAGGCTTCGGAGGAAGCTCTGGAAACACCATATATTTT. This gives the protein CASSLGFGGSSGNTIYF. The full variable domain, completed using reference TRBV7-8 and TRBJ1-3, is GAGVSQSPRYKVAKRGQDVALRCDPISGHVSLFWYQQALGQGPEFLTYFQNEAQLDKSGLPSDRFFAERPEGSVSTLKIQRTQQEDSAVYLCASSLGFGGSSGNTIYFGEGSWLTVV.